The 16 T cell receptor beta chains presented below share a single source sample, sequenced in a study of T cells after yellow fever vaccination. In TCRdb, the 5' RACE reads were re-called with MiXCR into one record per CDR3 protein. Of just under 600,000 distinct CDR3 sequences detected, about 14% appear once; the ten largest clones hold roughly an eighth. The sequenced sample was PBMCs, obtained on the day of the yellow fever booster vaccination. The receptors were sampled from a man aged 25 to 40 who received the YFV17D yellow fever vaccine.

The chain combines TRBV7-2 with TRBJ2-7; D gene uncertain. The CDR3 length is 16 residues. Trimming stripped 5 bases from V and 3 bases from J, with 20 bases between. Germline CDR1 reads SGHTA; CDR2 reads FQGNSA. The CDR3 sequence is CASSPNSPGRIYEQYF. CDR3 in DNA: TGTGCCAGCAGCCCGAACTCTCCTGGCAGGATCTACGAGCAGTACTTC.

The V and J genes are TRBV20-1 and TRBJ2-7; 11 bases fit TRBD2. The CDR3 has 14 residues. Germline lookup yields CDR1 DFQATT and CDR2 SNEGSKA (reference sequence). V lost 3 bases and J lost 4; bases outside the gene matches: 5. The CDR3 reads CSARTSGTRYEQYF. The CDR3 coding sequence is TGCAGTGCTAGGACTAGCGGGACTCGGTACGAGCAGTACTTC.

This sequence joins TRBV7-2 and TRBJ2-3; 13 bases are shared with TRBD2. With 5 bases clipped from V and 3 bases from J, the junction kept 5 bases outside the gene matches. This CDR3 is 16 amino acids long. Looked up from germline, CDR1 is SGHTA and CDR2 is FQGNSA. The CDR3 reads CASSPRTSGRTDTQYF. The DNA of the CDR3 is TGTGCCAGCAGCCCTCGGACTAGCGGGAGAACAGATACGCAGTATTTT.

This clonotype appeared a few times. V and J are TRBV4-3 and TRBJ1-1; D uncertain. V was cut by 0 bases and J by 5 bases, with 13 bases left in between. CDR3 size: 15 residues. Germline V CDR1 and CDR2: LGHNA, YSLEER. The chain's CDR3 is CASSQELGSWTEAFF. The CDR3 bases are TGCGCCAGCAGCCAAGAGTTGGGTAGTTGGACTGAAGCTTTCTTT.

The V gene is TRBV7-8, the J gene TRBJ2-7; possible D gene TRBD1, 6 bases. The CDR3 runs 13 residues. Germline V gene lookup returns CDR1 SGHVS and CDR2 FQNEAQ. The V and J ends lost 7 bases and 6 bases respectively, with 16 bases between them. As DNA, the CDR3 is TGTGCCAGCAAGCCCCAGGGGCCGATCGAGCAGTACTTC. This codes for CASKPQGPIEQYF.

Points on this clonotype: One end of the junction does not line up with germline, which may come from a read error. V is TRBV6-6 and J is TRBJ2-7, with D tentatively TRBD1 (5 bases). This CDR3 is 12 amino acids long. Germline loops: CDR1 MNHNY, CDR2 SVGAGI (reference sequence). CDR3 DNA: TGTGCCAGCACTCCCGGATCAGGGAACGAAGCGTTC. Its translation is CASTPGSGNEAF.

This clonotype has more than one count but fewer than ten. The gene calls are TRBV7-9 and TRBJ2-7; perhaps TRBD2 as D (5 bases). V dropped 5 bases and J dropped 5 bases, with 13 bases sitting between them. Germline V gene lookup returns CDR1 SEHNR and CDR2 FQNEAQ (reference sequence). This CDR3 spans 13 amino acids. The DNA for the CDR3 is TGTGCCAGCAGCGGACTGAACCTTAACGAGCAGTACTTC. Amino acid sequence: CASSGLNLNEQYF. Filled out from reference TRBV7-9 and TRBJ2-7, the complete variable domain reads DTGVSQNPRHKITKRGQNVTFRCDPISEHNRLYWYRQTLGQGPEFLTYFQNEAQLEKSRLLSDRFSAERPKGSFSTLEIQRTEQGDSAMYLCASSGLNLNEQYFGPGTRLTVT.

The rearrangement joins TRBV27 to TRBJ2-3, with a tentative D call TRBD1 (5 bases). Germline CDR1 is MNHEY and CDR2 is SMNVEV (reference sequence). This CDR3 is built from 15 residues. Trimming stripped 3 bases from V and 0 bases from J, with 10 bases between. The CDR3: CASSFSRASTDTQYF. CDR3 bases: TGTGCCAGCAGTTTTAGCAGGGCTAGCACAGATACGCAGTATTTT.

The gene calls are TRBV12-3 or TRBV12-4 and TRBJ1-1, with a tentative D call TRBD1 (5 bases). V was cut by 2 bases and J by 5 bases, with 12 bases left in between. The CDR3 sequence is 14 residues long. CDR3 amino acids: CASSLRGGQTEAFF. The CDR3 DNA sequence: TGTGCCAGCAGTTTAAGGGGAGGGCAGACTGAAGCTTTCTTT.

The J gene is TRBJ1-1, the V gene TRBV20-1; 7 bases line up with TRBD1. The CDR3 is 13 residues long. V dropped 8 bases and J dropped 4; count of bases not matched to a gene: 10. Germline V gene lookup returns CDR1 DFQATT and CDR2 SNEGSKA (reference sequence). CDR3 bases: TGCAGTACTCGGAGTTACAGGGGCACTGAAGCTTTCTTT. This gives the protein CSTRSYRGTEAFF.

This chain connects TRBV30 to TRBJ2-2; D is possibly TRBD1 (7 bases). Per germline, CDR1 GTSNPN and CDR2 SVGIG (reference sequence). The CDR3 is 14 residues long. The V end lost 5 bases, the J end lost 4 bases, and 14 bases lay between the germline ends. The chain's CDR3 is CAWARQGGTGELFF. Here the CDR3 DNA reads TGTGCCTGGGCGCGCCAGGGGGGCACCGGGGAGCTGTTTTTT. The full variable domain, completed using reference TRBV30 and TRBJ2-2, is SQTIHQWPATLVQPVGSPLSLECTVEGTSNPNLYWYRQAAGRGLQLLFYSVGIGQISSEVPQNLSASRPQDRQFILSSKKLLLSDSGFYLCAWARQGGTGELFFGEGSRLTVL.

The V call is TRBV12-3 or TRBV12-4, the J call TRBJ2-7; 8 bases are a match to TRBD2. V gave up 8 bases and J gave up 0 bases; unmatched junction bases: 9. The CDR3 sequence is 15 residues long. The CDR3 is CASRTSGKSSYEQYF. CDR3 in DNA: TGTGCCAGCCGAACTAGCGGAAAAAGCTCCTACGAGCAGTACTTC.

This sequence joins TRBV12-3 or TRBV12-4 and TRBJ2-5, with 9 bases that match TRBD2. Losses at the gene ends were 1 base for V and 2 bases for J; bases not matched to a gene: 8. CDR3 length equals 17 residues. CDR3 coding DNA: TGTGCCAGCAGTTTAGGTGTTCTAGCGGGGTTTCAAGAGACCCAGTACTTC. Protein product: CASSLGVLAGFQETQYF.

The J gene is TRBJ1-5, the V gene TRBV29-1, with 7 bases fitting TRBD1. Trimming at V came to 4 bases and at J to 4 bases, leaving 4 bases not matched to a gene. The CDR3 loop spans 13 amino acids. Per germline, CDR1 SQVTM and CDR2 ANQGSEA. DNA of the CDR3: TGCAGCGTTGGAGGGACAGATAATCAGCCCCAGCATTTT. Translation: CSVGGTDNQPQHF.

This clonotype was recorded a few times. The rearrangement uses TRBV7-2 and TRBJ2-3, with 7 bases that match TRBD2. This CDR3 comprises 14 residues. V lost 4 bases, J lost 4 bases, and 5 bases stayed unmatched. Germline V gene lookup returns CDR1 SGHTA and CDR2 FQGNSA. The CDR3 spells CASSSAGVSDTQYF. Written as DNA, the CDR3 is TGTGCCAGCAGCTCCGCGGGAGTCTCAGATACGCAGTATTTT.

The chain has TRBV6-4 and TRBJ2-1; the match to TRBD2 covers 12 bases. The germline V gene has CDR1 MRHNA and CDR2 SNTAGT. The CDR3 length is 20 residues. With 6 bases clipped from V and 3 bases from J, the junction kept 18 bases outside the gene matches. The CDR3 region is CASRTSGSFASLISYNEQFF. CDR3 in DNA: TGTGCCAGCAGGACTAGCGGGAGCTTCGCCTCCTTAATTAGCTACAATGAGCAGTTCTTC.